These T cell receptor beta chains were read from a single sample in a study of beta chain features in type 1 diabetes. TCRdb's table, derived via immunoSEQ multiplex PCR, lists solely in-frame clones and lacks some. This table holds approximately 260,000 clones, 24% found once. The sequenced material came from naive CD4+ T cells from blood. These receptors all come from a woman aged 30 to 39 with type 1 diabetes. CDR3s include the opening cysteine and the closing phenylalanine or tryptophan. The D gene is left open where the match is weak. Size values are once, few and many counts, or a class for expanded clones, and some rows have none.

D gene: TRBD2
J gene: TRBJ2-5
clone size: few
V gene: TRBV29-1
CDR3 protein: CSLGREQQTQYF
CDR3 DNA: TGCAGCTTAGGGCGGGAGCAACAGACCCAGTACTTC

D gene: NA
J gene: TRBJ1-5
clone size: NA
V gene: TRBV30
CDR3 protein: CAWSPNRVQPQHF
CDR3 DNA: TGTGCCTGGAGTCCCAACAGGGTTCAGCCCCAGCATTTT

D gene: NA
J gene: TRBJ1-1
clone size: NA
V gene: TRBV29-1
CDR3 protein: CSAGHRLLNTEAFF
CDR3 DNA: TGCAGCGCGGGACACCGACTATTGAACACTGAAGCTTTCTTT

D gene: NA
J gene: TRBJ1-4
clone size: few
V gene: TRBV6-6
CDR3 protein: CASSYVRATNEKLFF
CDR3 DNA: TGTGCCAGCAGTTACGTCAGGGCAACTAATGAAAAACTGTTTTTT

D gene: NA
J gene: TRBJ1-2
clone size: few
V gene: TRBV30
CDR3 protein: CAWSVHQVGYTF
CDR3 DNA: TGTGCCTGGAGTGTACACCAGGTTGGCTACACCTTC

D gene: TRBD2
J gene: TRBJ2-7
clone size: NA
V gene: TRBV19
CDR3 protein: CASSTPGLAYEQYF
CDR3 DNA: TGTGCCAGTAGTACTCCGGGACTAGCCTACGAGCAGTACTTC

D gene: NA
J gene: TRBJ2-5
clone size: few
V gene: TRBV29-1
CDR3 protein: CSVEAGHQETQYF
CDR3 DNA: TGCAGCGTTGAGGCGGGGCACCAAGAGACCCAGTACTTC

D gene: TRBD2
J gene: TRBJ2-5
clone size: NA
V gene: TRBV6-6
CDR3 protein: CASTRLAGGVETQYF
CDR3 DNA: TGTGCCAGCACCAGACTAGCGGGAGGCGTGGAGACCCAGTACTTC

D gene: TRBD1
J gene: TRBJ1-1
clone size: few
V gene: TRBV30
CDR3 protein: CAWRVDRETEAFF
CDR3 DNA: TGTGCCTGGAGAGTGGACAGGGAAACTGAAGCTTTCTTT

D gene: TRBD2
J gene: TRBJ2-3
clone size: few
V gene: TRBV7-9
CDR3 protein: CASSFGLAGVTDTQYF
CDR3 DNA: TGTGCCAGCAGCTTCGGACTAGCGGGGGTCACAGATACGCAGTATTTT

D gene: NA
J gene: TRBJ2-7
clone size: NA
V gene: TRBV4-1
CDR3 protein: CASSPQERYEQYF
CDR3 DNA: TGCGCCAGCAGCCCTCAGGAACGCTACGAGCAGTACTTC

D gene: NA
J gene: TRBJ2-6
clone size: NA
V gene: TRBV30
CDR3 protein: CAWSPGSGANVLTF
CDR3 DNA: TGTGCCTGGAGTCCAGGTTCTGGGGCCAACGTCCTGACTTTC

D gene: TRBD2
J gene: TRBJ2-7
clone size: few
V gene: TRBV11-2
CDR3 protein: CASSSLSGKNYEQYF
CDR3 DNA: TGTGCCAGCAGCTCATTAAGCGGGAAGAACTACGAGCAGTACTTC

D gene: NA
J gene: TRBJ1-3
clone size: few
V gene: TRBV4-2
CDR3 protein: CASSHPGETIYF
CDR3 DNA: TGTGCCAGCAGCCACCCGGGAGAGACCATATATTTT

D gene: NA
J gene: TRBJ1-1
clone size: few
V gene: TRBV27
CDR3 protein: CASSERGGTEAFF
CDR3 DNA: TGTGCCAGCAGTGAGCGGGGAGGAACTGAAGCTTTCTTT

D gene: TRBD2
J gene: TRBJ2-1
clone size: NA
V gene: TRBV7-3
CDR3 protein: CASSPRLAGGDEQFF
CDR3 DNA: TGTGCCAGCAGCCCCAGACTAGCGGGGGGCGATGAGCAGTTCTTC

D gene: NA
J gene: TRBJ2-7
clone size: NA
V gene: TRBV2
CDR3 protein: CASSEGRLGASYEQYF
CDR3 DNA: TGTGCCAGCAGTGAAGGGCGGCTAGGGGCCAGCTACGAGCAGTACTTC

D gene: TRBD1
J gene: TRBJ2-1
clone size: NA
V gene: TRBV15
CDR3 protein: CATSGNRGWGNEQFF
CDR3 DNA: TGTGCCACCAGCGGAAACAGGGGTTGGGGCAATGAGCAGTTCTTC

D gene: NA
J gene: TRBJ2-1
clone size: few
V gene: TRBV5-1
CDR3 protein: CASSLTRYNEQFF
CDR3 DNA: TGCGCCAGCAGCTTGACCAGGTACAATGAGCAGTTCTTC

D gene: NA
J gene: TRBJ2-1
clone size: few
V gene: TRBV30
CDR3 protein: CAWSGRANEQFF
CDR3 DNA: TGTGCCTGGAGTGGCAGAGCGAATGAGCAGTTCTTC

D gene: TRBD2
J gene: TRBJ2-1
clone size: few
V gene: TRBV7-2
CDR3 protein: CASSLVVAGEEGDEQFF
CDR3 DNA: TGTGCCAGCAGCTTAGTAGTAGCGGGAGAGGAGGGGGATGAGCAGTTCTTC

D gene: NA
J gene: TRBJ1-1
clone size: NA
V gene: TRBV6-1
CDR3 protein: CASTMTARNTEAFF
CDR3 DNA: TGTGCCAGCACCATGACAGCGAGGAACACTGAAGCTTTCTTT

D gene: NA
J gene: TRBJ2-2
clone size: once
V gene: TRBV2
CDR3 protein: CASTGAAGELFF
CDR3 DNA: TGTGCCAGCACGGGGGCAGCGGGAGAGCTGTTTTTT

D gene: NA
J gene: TRBJ1-1
clone size: NA
V gene: TRBV18
CDR3 protein: CASAAGEGQYTEAFF
CDR3 DNA: TGTGCCAGCGCGGCAGGGGAAGGGCAATATACTGAAGCTTTCTTT

D gene: TRBD2
J gene: TRBJ2-7
clone size: few
V gene: TRBV29-1
CDR3 protein: CSVGLAGYEQYF
CDR3 DNA: TGCAGCGTCGGACTAGCGGGCTACGAGCAGTACTTC

D gene: NA
J gene: TRBJ2-5
clone size: few
V gene: TRBV15
CDR3 protein: CATSSWRAKETQYF
CDR3 DNA: TGTGCCACCAGCAGCTGGCGGGCCAAAGAGACCCAGTACTTC

D gene: NA
J gene: TRBJ1-1
clone size: NA
V gene: TRBV29-1
CDR3 protein: CSVKTGMDTEAFF
CDR3 DNA: TGCAGCGTCAAAACAGGGATGGACACTGAAGCTTTCTTT

D gene: NA
J gene: TRBJ1-2
clone size: NA
V gene: TRBV4-1
CDR3 protein: CASSQAGVNYGYTF
CDR3 DNA: TGCGCCAGCAGCCAAGCAGGGGTGAACTATGGCTACACCTTC

D gene: NA
J gene: TRBJ1-2
clone size: few
V gene: TRBV29-1
CDR3 protein: CSVGGGHEGYTF
CDR3 DNA: TGCAGCGTTGGCGGGGGTCATGAGGGCTACACCTTC

D gene: TRBD2
J gene: TRBJ2-1
clone size: few
V gene: TRBV30
CDR3 protein: CAWASGYNEQFF
CDR3 DNA: TGTGCCTGGGCTAGCGGGTACAATGAGCAGTTCTTC

D gene: TRBD1
J gene: TRBJ2-7
clone size: few
V gene: TRBV30
CDR3 protein: CAWRQGAVEQYF
CDR3 DNA: TGTGCCTGGAGACAGGGGGCCGTCGAGCAGTACTTC